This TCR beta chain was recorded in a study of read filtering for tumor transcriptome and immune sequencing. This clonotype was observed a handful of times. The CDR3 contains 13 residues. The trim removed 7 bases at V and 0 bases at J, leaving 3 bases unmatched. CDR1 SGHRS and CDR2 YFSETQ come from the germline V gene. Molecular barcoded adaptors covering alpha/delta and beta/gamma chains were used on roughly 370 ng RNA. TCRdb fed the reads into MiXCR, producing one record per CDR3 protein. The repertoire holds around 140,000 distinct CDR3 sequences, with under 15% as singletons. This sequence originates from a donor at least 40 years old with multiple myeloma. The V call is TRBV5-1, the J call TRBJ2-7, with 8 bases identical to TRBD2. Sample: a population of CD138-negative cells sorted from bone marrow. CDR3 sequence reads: CASASGHSYEQYF. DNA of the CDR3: TGCGCCAGCGCTAGCGGGCACTCCTACGAGCAGTACTTC.